This TCR beta chain was captured in a study of cytomegalovirus exposure and HLA in healthy donors. This clone was picked up a small number of times. What it binds is unknown. Study-wide points: For most TCR beta V segments, an earlier analysis put the productive rate at about 87% or about 30% of the time. DRB1 showed the most TCR associations and HLA-C the fewest in a later analysis, as rates varied by HLA locus. Versus the approximately 670-donor mean, an Asian-associated ancestry cluster reportedly showed fewer N-insertions in a later analysis. Among the CMV-associated chains, a few were confirmed in vitro as specific for CMV antigens.

PCR involved 60 Vbeta and 13 Jbeta primers. Sequencing was performed with immunoSEQ multiplex PCR; in TCRdb, only in-frame clones are kept and a portion is missing. The sample shows 150,000 to 200,000 clones, 85% of them seen only once. The TCR comes from a boy aged 2 to 9 in good health and CMV-seronegative. Sequencing input: PBMCs.

The CDR3 DNA reads as TGTGCCAGTACCGGAGGCGGGATCTACGAGCAGTACTTC. This codes for CASTGGGIYEQYF. The chain joins TRBV19 to TRBJ2-5, with a possible D match to TRBD2 (6 bases). The closer fit of TRBJ2-7 to the DNA end suggests the J call may be wrong. The CDR3 spans 13 residues. The germline gives CDR1 LNHDA, CDR2 SQIVND (reference sequence).